This T cell receptor beta chain came from a study of blood T cells in healthy people across ages. General study points: One million T cells yielded diversity estimates that were considered underestimates. Roughly linearly, TCR beta diversity per million T cells fell as age increased.

The use of a sample-barcoded 5' primer and a J-beta primer mix characterized a second PCR of roughly 6 to 12 cycles. Each cDNA molecule carried a tag from a template-switch adaptor that contained 12 random nucleotides. TCRdb processed the 5' RACE reads anew with MiXCR; each CDR3 protein has one entry. The sample records about 970,000 distinct CDR3 sequences, just over 50% being singletons. In its sample, this clonotype was seen a few times. Its cognate antigen is unknown. Trimming left V 6 bases short and J 1 base short, with 21 bases between. The germline gives CDR1 LGHNT, CDR2 FRNRAP. There are 17 residues in the CDR3.

The genes are TRBV12-5 and TRBJ1-2, with D possibly TRBD1 on 6 matching bases. Sequencing was done on a sample of blood. This receptor was taken from a woman aged 60-75 years in good health. Written as DNA, the CDR3 is TGTGCTAGTGGCCTAATGTCCGGGACAACTCTTAACTATGGCTACACCTTC. It is translated as CASGLMSGTTLNYGYTF. The whole variable domain, filled in from reference TRBV12-5 and TRBJ1-2, reads DARVTQTPRHKVTEMGQEVTMRCQPILGHNTVFWYRQTMMQGLELLAYFRNRAPLDDSGMPKDRFSAEMPDATLATLKIQPSEPRDSAVYFCASGLMSGTTLNYGYTFGSGTRLTVV.